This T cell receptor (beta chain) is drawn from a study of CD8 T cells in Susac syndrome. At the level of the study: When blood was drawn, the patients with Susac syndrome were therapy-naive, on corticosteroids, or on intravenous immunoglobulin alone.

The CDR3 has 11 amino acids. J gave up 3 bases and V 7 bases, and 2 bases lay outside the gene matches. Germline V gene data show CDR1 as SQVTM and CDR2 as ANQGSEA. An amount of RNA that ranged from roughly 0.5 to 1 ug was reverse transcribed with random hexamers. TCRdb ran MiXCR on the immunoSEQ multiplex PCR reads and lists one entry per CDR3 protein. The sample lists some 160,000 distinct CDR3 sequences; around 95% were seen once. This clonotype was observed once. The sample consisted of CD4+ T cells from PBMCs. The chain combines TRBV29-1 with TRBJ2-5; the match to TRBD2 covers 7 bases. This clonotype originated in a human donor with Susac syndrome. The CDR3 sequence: CSGGGKETQYF. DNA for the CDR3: TGCAGCGGGGGGGGAAAAGAGACCCAGTACTTC.